This entry lists 24 T cell receptor beta chains sequenced from one sample in a study of blood T cell repertoires in COVID-19. The protocol was immunoSEQ multiplex PCR, while the TCRdb copy is restricted to in-frame clones and leaves out a portion. This repertoire shows about 48,000 clones, more than 75% found once; its top ten account for over 4.5%. Sample: peripheral blood. The receptor source for this set is a woman in her sixties or seventies with acute or convalescent COVID-19.

CDR3 sequence reads: CATGGSVDYEQYF. The CDR3 DNA reads TGTGCCACCGGGGGTAGCGTAGACTACGAGCAGTACTTC. The rearrangement joins TRBV10-3 to TRBJ2-7, with D possibly matching TRBD2 (6 bases). The V and J ends lost 10 bases and 3 bases respectively, with 16 bases between them. CDR3 length: 13 amino acids. Germline values: CDR1 ENHRY, CDR2 SYGVKD.

The rearrangement joins TRBV11-3 to TRBJ2-5; 8 bases agree with TRBD2. V was clipped by 4 bases and J by 5 bases; unmatched bases: 9. The CDR3 extends over 15 amino acids. Germline CDR1 SGHNT, CDR2 YENEEA. CDR3 sequence reads: CASSYGSGSGETQYF. DNA of the CDR3: TGTGCCAGCAGCTACGGAAGCGGGAGCGGGGAGACCCAGTACTTC.

This clone was seen a handful of times. V usage is TRBV7-3 and J usage is TRBJ2-1; maybe TRBD1 (5 bases). The CDR3 is made up of 16 amino acids. CDR1 and CDR2 (germline): SGHTA, FQGTGA. V was trimmed by 1 base and J by 5 bases, leaving 15 bases between them. CDR3 coding DNA: TGTGCCAGCAGCTTAATCGCAGGGCGGCCCCACAATGAGCAGTTCTTC. Encoded protein: CASSLIAGRPHNEQFF.

This clone was picked up one time. This chain links TRBV7-8 with TRBJ1-2, with D perhaps TRBD1 (5 bases). The CDR3 extends over 14 amino acids. V was cut by 3 bases and J by 4 bases, with 12 bases left in between. Germline assignment: CDR1 SGHVS and CDR2 FQNEAQ. CDR3 residues: CASSLSRRVYGYTF. The CDR3 DNA follows: TGTGCCAGCAGCTTGTCTCGCAGGGTCTATGGCTACACCTTC.

The chain recombines TRBV7-6 with TRBJ2-1; 7 nucleotides agree with TRBD2. Germline-derived CDR1 and CDR2 are SGHVS and FNYEAQ. This CDR3 comprises 12 residues. V dropped 8 bases and J dropped 6; count of bases not matched to a gene: 4. As DNA, the CDR3 is TGTGCCAGCGGCCCGGGGGGCAATGAGCAGTTCTTC. Protein product: CASGPGGNEQFF.

This sequence joins TRBV7-9 and TRBJ2-2; 7 bases map to TRBD2. Germline CDR1 SEHNR, CDR2 FQNEAQ (reference sequence). This CDR3 spans 15 amino acids. Losses at the gene ends were 5 bases for V and 6 bases for J; bases not matched to a gene: 9. The CDR3 DNA is TGTGCCAGCAGCCCCGCGGGCCGGGAGGCCGGGGAGCTGTTTTTT. This encodes CASSPAGREAGELFF.

This chain links TRBV10-3 with TRBJ2-5; 12 bases match TRBD1. The germline gives CDR1 ENHRY, CDR2 SYGVKD. After removal of 4 bases from V and 4 bases from J, the junction contained 4 bases not matched to a gene. The CDR3 loop spans 15 amino acids. In nucleotides, the CDR3 is TGTGCCATCAGTGGCCGGGACAGGGGGCCAGAGACCCAGTACTTC. This codes for CAISGRDRGPETQYF.

The chain has TRBV9 and TRBJ2-1; tentative D call: TRBD1 (6 bases). CDR3 length: 17 amino acids. Germline lookup yields CDR1 SGDLS and CDR2 YYNGEE. V gave up 3 bases and J gave up 6 bases, with 22 bases separating them. The CDR3 DNA follows: TGTGCCAGCAGCGCCCCCTTGGGGGCCGGAGTGGGCAATGAGCAGTTCTTC. It specifies CASSAPLGAGVGNEQFF.

The rearrangement joins TRBV9 to TRBJ1-1; TRBD1 aligns across 8 bases. This CDR3 region has 14 residues. V shed 0 bases and J 6 bases; nucleotides not matched to a gene: 4. CDR1 is SGDLS and CDR2 is YYNGEE in the germline V gene. CDR3 sequence: CASSVAGQGSEAFF. CDR3 bases: TGTGCCAGCAGCGTAGCAGGACAGGGCTCTGAAGCTTTCTTT.

This chain joins TRBV5-4 and TRBJ1-2, with 8 positions matching TRBD1. The CDR3 is 15 amino acids. J was trimmed by 4 bases and V by 1 base; bases with no gene match: 6. Germline CDR1 is SGHNT and CDR2 is YYREEE (reference sequence). Written as DNA, the CDR3 is TGTGCCAGCAGCTTGCCCGCCGGGACAGGCTATGGCTACACCTTC. It codes for CASSLPAGTGYGYTF.

CDR3 amino acids: CASGAPGLRTGELFF. CDR3 DNA sequence: TGTGCTAGTGGTGCCCCGGGACTGCGGACCGGGGAGCTGTTTTTT. The gene calls are TRBV12-5 and TRBJ2-2, with D possibly matching TRBD2 (6 bases). The CDR3 contains 15 residues. Trimming took off 5 bases at V and 5 bases at J, with 15 bases between the two ends. Germline V gene data show CDR1 as LGHNT and CDR2 as FRNRAP.

This clone was seen a few times. The V call is TRBV5-4, the J call TRBJ2-5; D is possibly TRBD2 (5 bases). Germline values: CDR1 SGHNT, CDR2 YYREEE (reference sequence). Trimming took off 0 bases at V and 5 bases at J, with 11 bases between the two ends. The CDR3 has 14 residues. CDR3 loop: CASSLVGRRETQYF. The CDR3 nucleotides are TGTGCCAGCAGCTTGGTTGGGAGACGGGAGACCCAGTACTTC.

This rearrangement joins TRBV5-1 to TRBJ2-2, with D hard to call. Trimming left V 4 bases short and J 0 bases short, with 10 bases between. The CDR3 length is 15 residues. Germline V gives CDR1 SGHRS, CDR2 YFSETQ. The CDR3 reads CASSVSSANTGELFF. In DNA form, the CDR3 reads TGCGCCAGCAGCGTTAGCAGTGCGAACACCGGGGAGCTGTTTTTT.

This rearrangement joins TRBV7-6 to TRBJ2-5, with TRBD2 identical over 11 bases. Trimming took 10 bases from V and 1 from J; bases not matched to a gene: 2. The CDR3 length is 13 residues. Germline loops: CDR1 SGHVS, CDR2 FNYEAQ. This CDR3 reads CATTSGIQETQYF. In DNA, the CDR3 is TGTGCCACGACTAGCGGGATCCAAGAGACCCAGTACTTC. The variable domain in full, completed from reference TRBV7-6 and TRBJ2-5, reads GAGVSQSPRYKVTKRGQDVALRCDPISGHVSLYWYRQALGQGPEFLTYFNYEAQQDKSGLPNDRFSAERPEGSISTLTIQRTEQRDSAMYRCATTSGIQETQYFGPGTRLLVL.

A single count supports this clone. The chain carries TRBV25-1 and TRBJ1-4; 8 positions agree with TRBD1. Trimming cost V 3 bases and J 4 bases; bases outside gene matches: 4. The germline V gene has CDR1 MGHDK and CDR2 SYGVNS. The length of the CDR3 is 15 residues. The CDR3: CASSDPGQVNEKLFF. The CDR3 coding sequence is TGTGCCAGCAGTGATCCGGGACAGGTTAATGAAAAACTGTTTTTT.

In its sample, this clone was seen once. V and J are TRBV7-2 and TRBJ1-1; D is undetermined. V was pared by 0 bases and J by 9 bases, with 8 bases between. Per the germline V gene, CDR1 is SGHTA and CDR2 is FQGNSA. CDR3 length equals 12 residues. CDR3 loop: CASSLARSQAFF. CDR3 DNA: TGTGCCAGCAGCTTAGCGAGGTCGCAAGCTTTCTTT.

The genes are TRBV7-2 and TRBJ1-4, with D hard to call. Germline loops: CDR1 SGHTA, CDR2 FQGNSA. The CDR3 is 12 residues long. V lost 5 bases to trimming and J lost 13 bases, with 14 bases between them. CDR3 DNA sequence: TGTGCCAGCAGCCCGGGAGGACCAACACTGTTTTTT. It is translated as CASSPGGPTLFF.

This chain connects TRBV3-1 (or the pseudogene TRBV3-2) to TRBJ2-3, with 7 nucleotides matching TRBD2. V lost 6 bases, J lost 2 bases, and 11 bases stayed unmatched. This CDR3 has 16 amino acids. CDR1 and CDR2 from the germline V gene are LGHDT and YNNKEL (reference sequence). CDR3 nucleotides: TGTGCCAGCAGACTATCCGGGACTACCCTCACAGATACGCAGTATTTT. It encodes CASRLSGTTLTDTQYF.

The chain carries TRBV11-1 and TRBJ2-3; TRBD2 agrees at 14 bases. The V gene's germline CDR1 is SGHAT and CDR2 FQDESV (reference sequence). V shed 5 bases, J shed 11 bases, and the junction held 9 bases outside the gene matches. This CDR3 is 15 amino acids long. The CDR3 sequence is CASSQGLAGAERQYF. CDR3 DNA: TGTGCCAGCAGCCAGGGACTAGCGGGGGCGGAGAGGCAGTATTTT.

The gene calls are TRBV27 and TRBJ2-5; tentative D call: TRBD1 (6 bases). V lost 10 bases and J lost 5, with 17 bases in between. From germline, CDR1 is MNHEY and CDR2 SMNVEV (reference sequence). The CDR3 sequence is 13 residues long. CDR3 sequence reads: CATHRGSGETQYF. For the CDR3, the DNA is TGTGCCACCCATAGGGGGTCGGGGGAGACCCAGTACTTC.

The CDR3 spells CASRGASYEQYF. The CDR3 coding sequence is TGTGCCAGCCGCGGAGCGTCCTACGAGCAGTACTTC. The rearrangement uses TRBV6-5 and TRBJ2-7; D is unclear. Germline lookup yields CDR1 MNHEY and CDR2 SVGAGI. Trimming pared 8 bases from V and 1 base from J, leaving 9 bases between. The CDR3 sequence is 12 residues long.

V gene TRBV4-1 combines with J gene TRBJ2-4; TRBD1 might be the D (7 bases). The CDR3 length is 16 residues. Germline-derived CDR1 and CDR2 are MGHRA and YSYEKL. Trimming stripped 0 bases from V and 3 bases from J, with 12 bases between. The CDR3 loop reads CASSQDRQGGKNIQYF. The CDR3 DNA is TGCGCCAGCAGCCAAGATCGGCAGGGGGGCAAAAACATTCAGTACTTC.

This clone has just one count. The rearrangement uses TRBV7-9 and TRBJ1-1, with TRBD1 identical over 7 bases. V was clipped by 5 bases and J by 7 bases; unmatched bases: 7. Germline V gene data show CDR1 as SEHNR and CDR2 as FQNEAQ (reference sequence). This CDR3 has 13 amino acids. CDR3: CASSLRGGNEAFF. The CDR3 DNA is TGTGCCAGCAGCCTTCGAGGGGGCAATGAAGCTTTCTTT.

This chain joins TRBV10-2 and TRBJ1-5; D perhaps matches TRBD1 (5 bases). The CDR3 sequence is 14 residues long. The V and J ends lost 10 bases and 3 bases respectively, with 16 bases between them. Looked up from germline, CDR1 is WSHSY and CDR2 is SAAADI. Here the CDR3 reads CATRDSGTNQPQHF. Written as DNA, the CDR3 is TGCGCCACCCGGGACTCCGGGACCAATCAGCCCCAGCATTTT.